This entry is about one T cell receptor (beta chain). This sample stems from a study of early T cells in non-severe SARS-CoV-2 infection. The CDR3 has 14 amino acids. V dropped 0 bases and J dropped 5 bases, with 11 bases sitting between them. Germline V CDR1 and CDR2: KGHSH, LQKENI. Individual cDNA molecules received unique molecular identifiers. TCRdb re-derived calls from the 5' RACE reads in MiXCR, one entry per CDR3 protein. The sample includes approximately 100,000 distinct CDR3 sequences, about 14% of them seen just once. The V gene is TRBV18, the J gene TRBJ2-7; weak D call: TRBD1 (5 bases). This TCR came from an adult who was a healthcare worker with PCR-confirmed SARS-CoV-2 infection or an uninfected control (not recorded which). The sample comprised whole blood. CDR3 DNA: TGTGCCAGCTCACCACCGGCAGGGATCCACGAGCAGTACTTC. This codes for CASSPPAGIHEQYF.